This T cell receptor beta chain was profiled in a study of T cell repertoires in cytomegalovirus infection. For the study at large: From public TCR beta signatures came an indication of both CMV infection and matching HLA type.

Notes on the study in general: Adding up the frequency of public TCR beta families identified people who carried CMV plus the relevant HLA. The study found HLA-C-restricted CMV-specific TCR beta clonotypes dominating the ex vivo response.

Trimming took 6 bases from V and 1 from J; bases not matched to a gene: 2. The CDR3 loop spans 16 amino acids. Via MiXCR, TCRdb re-called the reads, giving one row per CDR3 protein. The sample consists of 200,000 to 250,000 distinct CDR3 sequences, under 25% of them appearing once. A word on this clonotype: Its antigen is still unknown.

The source of this sequence is a human donor in good health (CMV status not recorded). Some clones in this sample may be carry-over from other donors' samples. J is TRBJ2-3 and V is TRBV12-3 or TRBV12-4; 15 positions match TRBD2. The sample consisted of CD8+ T cells from PBMCs. The CDR3 nucleotides read TGTGCCAGCAGGGGACTAGCGGGGGGCCGCACAGATACGCAGTATTTT. It encodes CASRGLAGGRTDTQYF.